This TCR beta chain originates from a study of blood T cell repertoires in COVID-19. As for the study in general: Donors in the United States, Italy and Spain gave samples during acute or convalescent COVID-19. PBMCs, B-cell-depleted T cells, or T cells were the source of the cDNA or gDNA that made up the material.

Original data processing: Amplification of reference gene primers provided the estimated nucleated cell counts. Sequencing was performed with immunoSEQ multiplex PCR; in TCRdb, only in-frame clones are kept and a portion is missing. That table furnishes V, J and clone size, whereas the DNA furnished D and trimming. The sample holds 35,000 to 45,000 clones, 91% seen once. The sequence was collected from a woman older than 75 with acute or convalescent COVID-19. Material for sequencing was peripheral blood.

CDR3 region: CASTPGGARDTQYF. DNA for the CDR3: TGCGCCAGCACACCCGGGGGGGCCAGAGATACGCAGTATTTT. The chain employs TRBV5-1 and TRBJ2-3; TRBD2 matches 8 bases. The CDR3 has 14 amino acids. The trim removed 6 bases at V and 5 bases at J, leaving 8 bases unmatched. Germline CDR1 reads SGHRS; CDR2 reads YFSETQ.